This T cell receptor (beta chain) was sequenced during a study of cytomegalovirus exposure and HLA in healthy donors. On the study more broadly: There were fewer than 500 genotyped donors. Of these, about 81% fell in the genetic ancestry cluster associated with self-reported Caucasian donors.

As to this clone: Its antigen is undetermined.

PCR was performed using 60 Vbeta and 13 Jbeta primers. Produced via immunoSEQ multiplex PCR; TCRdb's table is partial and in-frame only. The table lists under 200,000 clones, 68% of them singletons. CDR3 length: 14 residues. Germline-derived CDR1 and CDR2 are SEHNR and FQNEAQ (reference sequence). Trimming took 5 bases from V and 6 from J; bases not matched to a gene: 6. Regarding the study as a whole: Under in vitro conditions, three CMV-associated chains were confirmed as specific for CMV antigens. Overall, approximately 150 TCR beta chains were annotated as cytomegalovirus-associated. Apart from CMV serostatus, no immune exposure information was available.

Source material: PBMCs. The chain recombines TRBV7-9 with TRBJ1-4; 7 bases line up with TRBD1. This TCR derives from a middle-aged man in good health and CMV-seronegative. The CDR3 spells CASSPLGTDEKLFF. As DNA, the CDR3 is TGTGCCAGCAGCCCACTCGGGACAGATGAAAAACTGTTTTTT.